This T cell receptor beta chain was observed in a study of blood T cell repertoires in COVID-19. Whole-study context: COVID-19 samples from acute and convalescent phases originated in the United States, Italy and Spain. PBMCs, B-cell-depleted T cells, or T cells were the source of the cDNA or gDNA that made up the material.

Germline values: CDR1 SGHTS, CDR2 YDEGEE. Trimming stripped 4 bases from V and 3 bases from J, with 13 bases between. The CDR3 totals 15 residues. Clones were sequenced by immunoSEQ multiplex PCR, and TCRdb holds only the in-frame ones, with some missing. The sample shows about 71,000 clones, over 75% of them seen only once. The specimen sequenced was peripheral blood. The J gene is TRBJ2-2, the V gene TRBV5-8; D perhaps matches TRBD1 (5 bases). The sequence was collected from a woman aged 18 to 35 with acute or convalescent COVID-19. The CDR3 DNA follows: TGTGCCAGCAGCCCAGGGAATTTGGACACCGGGGAGCTGTTTTTT. It codes for CASSPGNLDTGELFF.